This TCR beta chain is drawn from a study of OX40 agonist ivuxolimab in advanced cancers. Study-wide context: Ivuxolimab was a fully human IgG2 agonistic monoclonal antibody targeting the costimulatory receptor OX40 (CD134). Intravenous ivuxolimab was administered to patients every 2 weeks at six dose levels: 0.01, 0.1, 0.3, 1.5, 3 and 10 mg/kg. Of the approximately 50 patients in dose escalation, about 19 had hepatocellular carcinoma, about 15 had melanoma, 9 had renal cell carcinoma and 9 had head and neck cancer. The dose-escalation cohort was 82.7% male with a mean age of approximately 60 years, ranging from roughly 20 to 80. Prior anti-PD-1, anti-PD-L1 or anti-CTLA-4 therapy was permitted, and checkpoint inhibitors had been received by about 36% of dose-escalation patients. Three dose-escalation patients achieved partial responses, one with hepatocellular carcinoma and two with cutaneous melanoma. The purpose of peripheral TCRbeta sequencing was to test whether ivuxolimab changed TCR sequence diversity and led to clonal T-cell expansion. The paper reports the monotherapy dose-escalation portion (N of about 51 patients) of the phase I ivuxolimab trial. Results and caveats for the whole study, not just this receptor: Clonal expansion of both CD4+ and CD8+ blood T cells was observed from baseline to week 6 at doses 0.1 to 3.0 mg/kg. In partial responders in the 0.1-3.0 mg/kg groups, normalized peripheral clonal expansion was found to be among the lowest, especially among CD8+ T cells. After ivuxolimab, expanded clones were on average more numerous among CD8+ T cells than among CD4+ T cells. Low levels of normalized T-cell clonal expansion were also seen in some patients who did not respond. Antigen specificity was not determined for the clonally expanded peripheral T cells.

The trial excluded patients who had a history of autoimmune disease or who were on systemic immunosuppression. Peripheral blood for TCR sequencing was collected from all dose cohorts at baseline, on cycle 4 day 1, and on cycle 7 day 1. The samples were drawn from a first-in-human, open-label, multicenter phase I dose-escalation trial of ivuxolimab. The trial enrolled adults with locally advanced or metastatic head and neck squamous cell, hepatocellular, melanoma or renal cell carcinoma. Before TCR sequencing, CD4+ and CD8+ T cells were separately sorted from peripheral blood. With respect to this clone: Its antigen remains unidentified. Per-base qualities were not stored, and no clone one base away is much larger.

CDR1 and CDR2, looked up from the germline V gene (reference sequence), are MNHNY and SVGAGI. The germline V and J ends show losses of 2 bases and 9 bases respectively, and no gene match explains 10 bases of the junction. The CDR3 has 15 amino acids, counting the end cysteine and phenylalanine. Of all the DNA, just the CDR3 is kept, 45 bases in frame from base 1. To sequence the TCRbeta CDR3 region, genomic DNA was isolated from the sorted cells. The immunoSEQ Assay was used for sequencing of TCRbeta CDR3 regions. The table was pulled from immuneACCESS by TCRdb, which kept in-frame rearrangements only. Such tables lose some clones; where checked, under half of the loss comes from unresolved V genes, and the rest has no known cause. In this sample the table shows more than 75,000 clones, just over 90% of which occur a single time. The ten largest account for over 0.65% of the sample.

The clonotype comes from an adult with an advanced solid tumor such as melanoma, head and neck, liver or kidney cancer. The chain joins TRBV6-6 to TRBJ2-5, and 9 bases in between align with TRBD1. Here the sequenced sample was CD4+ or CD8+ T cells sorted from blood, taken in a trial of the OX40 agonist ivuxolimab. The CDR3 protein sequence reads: CASSYQGQGKGSQYF. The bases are TGTGCCAGCAGTTACCAGGGACAGGGAAAGGGCTCCCAGTACTTC.